The entry below gives a single T cell receptor (beta chain) sequence along with its context. Antigen specificity is unknown. This specimen belongs to a study of radiotherapy plus CTLA-4 blockade in lung cancer. Study results and limitations: Tumor-origin TCR clones grew in blood after radiotherapy plus ipilimumab.

The J segment lost 1 base and the V segment lost 5 bases, leaving 5 bases of the junction unmatched. This CDR3 contains 15 residues. CDR1 SNHLY and CDR2 FYNNEI come from the germline V gene. The protocol was immunoSEQ multiplex PCR, while the TCRdb copy is restricted to in-frame clones and leaves out a portion. The sample shows 30,000 or so clones, 60% to 80% of them seen only once. This clonotype was obtained from a human donor with non-small cell lung cancer who had stable disease on radiotherapy plus ipilimumab. This chain joins TRBV2 and TRBJ1-5; 7 positions match TRBD1. The sequenced sample was peripheral blood, obtained from a patient treated with radiotherapy plus ipilimumab. The CDR3 sequence is CASSQGTVSNQPQHF. Here the CDR3 DNA reads TGTGCCAGCAGTCAAGGGACAGTAAGCAATCAGCCCCAGCATTTT.